These 5 T cell receptor beta chains share one sample of origin, sequenced in a study of T-cell reconstitution after alpha-beta-depleted transplantation in children. Construction of the TCRbeta library involved unique molecular identifiers. TCRdb called the PCR reads again in MiXCR, with one record for every CDR3 protein. The sample comprises about 120,000 distinct CDR3 sequences, 9% to 12% of which are singletons, and 8% rests with the top ten. The specimen was PBMCs from the stem cell graft donor, collected from the stem cell graft. These receptors all come from a human donor who donated a stem cell graft to a child with acute lymphoblastic leukemia.

The sample holds many counts of this clonotype. The CDR3 reads CASSQDTGSSYEQYF. DNA of the CDR3: TGTGCCAGCAGCCAAGATACAGGGAGTTCCTACGAGCAGTACTTC. The gene calls are TRBV5-6 and TRBJ2-7; D possibly corresponds to TRBD1 (6 bases). V gave up 4 bases and J gave up 1 base, with 15 bases separating them. Germline V gene data show CDR1 as SGHDT and CDR2 as YYEEEE. This CDR3 has 15 residues.

Ten or more counts support this clonotype. The chain recombines TRBV5-5 with TRBJ1-1; D is perhaps TRBD1 (6 bases). The CDR3 is 14 residues long. Germline V lookup: CDR1 SGHKS, CDR2 YYEKEE (reference sequence). V dropped 3 bases and J dropped 1 base, with 10 bases sitting between them. The CDR3 region has the DNA TGTGCCAGCAGCTGGAGGACAGAGAACACTGAAGCTTTCTTT. This encodes CASSWRTENTEAFF.

In this sample, this clonotype turned up many times. The V gene is TRBV25-1, the J gene TRBJ1-6; 11 bases are shared with TRBD1. The CDR3 contains 19 residues. Germline V lookup: CDR1 MGHDK, CDR2 SYGVNS. With V trimmed by 6 bases and J by 8 bases, 18 bases remained unmatched. CDR3 in amino acids: CASRATGTGGVRAYSPLHF. Written as DNA, the CDR3 is TGTGCCAGCAGGGCAACCGGGACAGGGGGAGTTCGGGCATATTCACCCCTCCACTTT.

This clonotype has a handful of counts. The genes are TRBV12-3 or TRBV12-4 and TRBJ2-7; the match to TRBD1 covers 12 bases. The ends lost 11 bases at V and 3 bases at J; junction bases unmatched: 20. This CDR3 comprises 18 residues. Here the CDR3 DNA reads TGTGCCTTCAGTTTAAGGGGGACAGGGGGCGTGACGGTCTACGAGCAGTACTTC. Amino acid sequence: CAFSLRGTGGVTVYEQYF.

This clonotype was detected ten times or more. V gene TRBV7-3 combines with J gene TRBJ2-1, with 14 bases lining up with TRBD2. Germline CDR1 SGHTA, CDR2 FQGTGA. The CDR3 is 18 amino acids. Trimming took 5 bases from V and 3 from J; bases not matched to a gene: 9. The CDR3 DNA sequence: TGTGCCAGCAGCGTAGGCTCGGGACTAGCGGGAGTCTACAATGAGCAGTTCTTC. Protein: CASSVGSGLAGVYNEQFF.